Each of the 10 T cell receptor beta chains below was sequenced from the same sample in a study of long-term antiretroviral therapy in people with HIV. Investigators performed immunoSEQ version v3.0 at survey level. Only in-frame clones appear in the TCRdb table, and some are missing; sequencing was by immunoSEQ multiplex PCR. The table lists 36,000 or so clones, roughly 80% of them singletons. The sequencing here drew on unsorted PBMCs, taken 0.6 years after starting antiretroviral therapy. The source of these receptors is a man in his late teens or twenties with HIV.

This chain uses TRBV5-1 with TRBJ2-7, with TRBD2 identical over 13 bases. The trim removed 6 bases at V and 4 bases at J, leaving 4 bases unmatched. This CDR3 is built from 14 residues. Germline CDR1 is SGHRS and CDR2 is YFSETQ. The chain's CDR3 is CASKRTSGSYEQYF. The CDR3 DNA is TGCGCCAGCAAAAGGACTAGCGGGAGTTACGAGCAGTACTTC.

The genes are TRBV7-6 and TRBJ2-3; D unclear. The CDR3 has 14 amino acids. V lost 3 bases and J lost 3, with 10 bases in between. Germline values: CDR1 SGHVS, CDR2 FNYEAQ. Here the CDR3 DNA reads TGTGCCAGCAGCTTTTGGGAAGCGACAGATACGCAGTATTTT. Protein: CASSFWEATDTQYF.

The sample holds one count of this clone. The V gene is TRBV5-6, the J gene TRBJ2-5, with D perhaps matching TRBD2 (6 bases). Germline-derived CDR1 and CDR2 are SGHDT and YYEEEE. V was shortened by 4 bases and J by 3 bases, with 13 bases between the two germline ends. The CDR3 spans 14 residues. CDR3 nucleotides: TGTGCCAGCAGCGGTAGCGGTATAAAAGAGACCCAGTACTTC. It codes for CASSGSGIKETQYF.

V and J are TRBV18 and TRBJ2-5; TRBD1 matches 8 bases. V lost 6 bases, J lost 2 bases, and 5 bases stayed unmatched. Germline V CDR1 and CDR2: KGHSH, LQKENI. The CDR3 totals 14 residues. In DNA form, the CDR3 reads TGTGCCAGCTCCCTCGGACAGGGACAAGAGACCCAGTACTTC. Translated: CASSLGQGQETQYF. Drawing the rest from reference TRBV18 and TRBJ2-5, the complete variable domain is NAGVMQNPRHLVRRRGQEARLRCSPMKGHSHVYWYRQLPEEGLKFMVYLQKENIIDESGMPKERFSAEFPKEGPSILRIQQVVRGDSAAYFCASSLGQGQETQYFGPGTRLLVL.

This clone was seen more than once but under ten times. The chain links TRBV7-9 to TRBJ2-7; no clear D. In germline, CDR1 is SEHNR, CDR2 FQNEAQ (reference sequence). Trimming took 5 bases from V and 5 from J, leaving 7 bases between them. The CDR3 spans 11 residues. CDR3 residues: CASSDNNEQYF. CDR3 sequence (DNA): TGTGCCAGCAGCGACAATAACGAGCAGTACTTC.

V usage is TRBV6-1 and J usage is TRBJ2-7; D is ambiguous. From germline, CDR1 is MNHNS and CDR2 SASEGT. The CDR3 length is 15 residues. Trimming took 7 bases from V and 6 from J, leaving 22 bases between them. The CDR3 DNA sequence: TGTGCCAGCATGGAGCCGGGCCTACCCGTTAGCGAGCAGTACTTC. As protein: CASMEPGLPVSEQYF.

In DNA form, the CDR3 reads TGTGCCAGCATTAGTGCCGGGACAGGGGACGTCGGGGAGCTGTTTTTT. Protein: CASISAGTGDVGELFF. The chain carries TRBV28 and TRBJ2-2; the match to TRBD1 covers 10 bases. Germline values: CDR1 MDHEN, CDR2 SYDVKM. J was trimmed by 7 bases and V by 7 bases; bases with no gene match: 12. This CDR3 is built from 16 residues.

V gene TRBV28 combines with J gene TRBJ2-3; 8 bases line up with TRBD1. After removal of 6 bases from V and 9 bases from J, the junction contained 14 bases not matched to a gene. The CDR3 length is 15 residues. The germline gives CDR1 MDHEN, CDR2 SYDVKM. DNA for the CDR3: TGTGCCAGCAGCTCTCCTTCCCAGGGGGCGTGGACGCAGTATTTT. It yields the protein CASSSPSQGAWTQYF.

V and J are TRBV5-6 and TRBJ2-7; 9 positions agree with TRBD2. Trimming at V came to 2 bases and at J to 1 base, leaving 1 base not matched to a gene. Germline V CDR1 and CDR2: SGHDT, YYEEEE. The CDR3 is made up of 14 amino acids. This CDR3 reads CASSLAGGSYEQYF. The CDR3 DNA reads TGTGCCAGCAGCTTAGCGGGAGGTTCCTACGAGCAGTACTTC.

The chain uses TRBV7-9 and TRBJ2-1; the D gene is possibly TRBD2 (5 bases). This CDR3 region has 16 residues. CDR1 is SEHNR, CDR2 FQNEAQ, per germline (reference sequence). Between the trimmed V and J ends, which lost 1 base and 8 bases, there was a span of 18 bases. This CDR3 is CASSLGVSREGDEQFF. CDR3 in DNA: TGTGCCAGCAGCTTAGGAGTCTCGAGAGAGGGCGATGAGCAGTTCTTC.